This record concerns one T cell receptor (beta chain) sequence. Germline CDR1 reads LNHDA; CDR2 reads SQIVND (reference sequence). CDR3 size: 17 residues. Losses at the gene ends were 2 bases for V and 8 bases for J; bases not matched to a gene: 12. In assigning cohorts, the study relied on participant-reported clinical history. These data belong to a study of blood T cell repertoires in COVID-19. Study overall: Acute and convalescent COVID-19 specimens originated in the United States, Italy and Spain.

Libraries were prepared by immunoSEQ multiplex PCR; TCRdb keeps only in-frame clonotypes and omits some of them. The repertoire holds 350,000 or so clones, around 85% seen once, with 3.5% to 4.5% in the top ten. The chain recombines TRBV19 with TRBJ2-1; the match to TRBD1 covers 10 bases. The receptor was isolated from a woman in her thirties or forties with acute COVID-19. The sample taken for sequencing was PBMCs or T cells enriched from blood (not recorded which). DNA of the CDR3: TGTGCCAGTAGTATATATGGCCGGGACAGGGGATTGGATGAGCAGTTCTTC. Protein: CASSIYGRDRGLDEQFF.